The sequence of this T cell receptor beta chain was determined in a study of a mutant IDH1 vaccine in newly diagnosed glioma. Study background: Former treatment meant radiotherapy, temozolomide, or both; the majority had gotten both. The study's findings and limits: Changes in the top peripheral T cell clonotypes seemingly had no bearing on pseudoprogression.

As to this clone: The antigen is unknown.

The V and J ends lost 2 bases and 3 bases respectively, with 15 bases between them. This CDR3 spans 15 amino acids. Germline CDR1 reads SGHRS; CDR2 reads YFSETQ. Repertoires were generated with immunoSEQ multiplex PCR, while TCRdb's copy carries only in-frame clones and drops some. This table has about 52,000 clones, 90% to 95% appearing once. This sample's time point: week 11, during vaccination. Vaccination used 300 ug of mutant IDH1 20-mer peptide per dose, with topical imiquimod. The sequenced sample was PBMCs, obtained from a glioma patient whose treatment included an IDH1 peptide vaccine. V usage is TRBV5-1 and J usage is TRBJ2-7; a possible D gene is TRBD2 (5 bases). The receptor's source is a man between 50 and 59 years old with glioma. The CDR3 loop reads CASSFEADGDYEQYF. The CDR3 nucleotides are TGCGCCAGCAGCTTCGAGGCTGACGGGGACTACGAGCAGTACTTC.